Sequencing of this T cell receptor beta chain was carried out in a study of long-term antiretroviral therapy in people with HIV. General study results and limits: Clonal expansions arising prior to ART prevailed in the repertoire at every time point. Control repertoires displayed wider CDR3 length ranges than the HIV repertoires.

A word on this clone: What it recognizes is unknown.

Trimming shortened V by 3 bases and J by 3 bases, and 9 bases separated the two germline ends. The germline CDR1 and CDR2 sequences are SGHRS and YFSETQ. This CDR3 spans 14 amino acids. Survey-level immunoSEQ v3.0 assays were run. The method was immunoSEQ multiplex PCR; TCRdb's version includes in-frame clones alone and lacks a portion of them. The sample lists about 25,000 clones; approximately 82% were seen once. Each HIV-infected participant was given treatment in the United States. Here the sequenced sample was unsorted PBMCs, taken 3 years after starting antiretroviral therapy. V usage is TRBV5-1 and J usage is TRBJ1-4; no firm D call. The sequence derives from a man aged 18 to 35 with HIV. The CDR3 loop reads CASSSDDANEKLFF. CDR3 coding DNA: TGCGCCAGCAGCTCGGACGATGCTAATGAAAAACTGTTTTTT.